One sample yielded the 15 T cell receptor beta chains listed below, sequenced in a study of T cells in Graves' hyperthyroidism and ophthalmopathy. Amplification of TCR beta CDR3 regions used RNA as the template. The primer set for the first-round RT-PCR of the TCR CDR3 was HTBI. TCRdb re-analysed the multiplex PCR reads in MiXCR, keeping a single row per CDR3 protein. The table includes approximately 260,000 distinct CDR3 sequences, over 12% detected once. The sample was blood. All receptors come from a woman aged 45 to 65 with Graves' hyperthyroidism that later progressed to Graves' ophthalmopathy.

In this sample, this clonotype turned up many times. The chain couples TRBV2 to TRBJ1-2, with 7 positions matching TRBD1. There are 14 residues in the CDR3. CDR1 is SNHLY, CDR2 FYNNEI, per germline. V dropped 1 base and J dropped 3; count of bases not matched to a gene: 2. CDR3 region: CASSEGDSDYGYTF. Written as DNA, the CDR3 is TGTGCCAGCAGTGAAGGGGACAGCGACTATGGCTACACCTTC.

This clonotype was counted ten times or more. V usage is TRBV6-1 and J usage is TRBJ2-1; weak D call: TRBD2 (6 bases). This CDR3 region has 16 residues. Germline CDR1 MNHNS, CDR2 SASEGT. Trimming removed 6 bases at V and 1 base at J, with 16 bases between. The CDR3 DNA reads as TGTGCCAGCAGAATAACCGCGACTAGTTCCTACAATGAGCAGTTCTTC. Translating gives CASRITATSSYNEQFF.

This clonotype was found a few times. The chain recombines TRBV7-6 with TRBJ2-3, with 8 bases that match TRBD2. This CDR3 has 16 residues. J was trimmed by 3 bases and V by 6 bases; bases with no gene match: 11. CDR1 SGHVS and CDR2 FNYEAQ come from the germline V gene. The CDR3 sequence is CASRPKAGAMTDTQYF. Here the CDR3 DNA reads TGTGCCAGCAGACCCAAAGCGGGAGCAATGACAGATACGCAGTATTTT.

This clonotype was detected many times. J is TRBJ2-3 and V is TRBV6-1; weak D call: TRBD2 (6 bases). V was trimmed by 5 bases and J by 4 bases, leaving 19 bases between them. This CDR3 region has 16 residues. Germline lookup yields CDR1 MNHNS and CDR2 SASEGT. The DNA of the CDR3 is TGTGCCAGCAGTTACATGCCCGTGGGGGGTTCAGATACGCAGTATTTT. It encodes CASSYMPVGGSDTQYF.

The CDR3 DNA is TGTGCCAGCAGTACCCGCCGGGACAGCGTGTTCTTC. It is translated as CASSTRRDSVFF. The chain has TRBV12-3 or TRBV12-4 and TRBJ2-1, with TRBD1 matching over 7 bases. V shed 5 bases, J shed 15 bases, and the junction held 10 bases outside the gene matches. The CDR3 contains 12 residues.

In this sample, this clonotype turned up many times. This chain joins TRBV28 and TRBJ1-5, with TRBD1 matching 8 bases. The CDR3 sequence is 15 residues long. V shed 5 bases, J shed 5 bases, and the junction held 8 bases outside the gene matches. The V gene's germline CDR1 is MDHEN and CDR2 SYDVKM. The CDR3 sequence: CASSPGQGGHQPQHF. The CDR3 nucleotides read TGTGCCAGCAGTCCCGGACAGGGAGGGCATCAGCCCCAGCATTTT.

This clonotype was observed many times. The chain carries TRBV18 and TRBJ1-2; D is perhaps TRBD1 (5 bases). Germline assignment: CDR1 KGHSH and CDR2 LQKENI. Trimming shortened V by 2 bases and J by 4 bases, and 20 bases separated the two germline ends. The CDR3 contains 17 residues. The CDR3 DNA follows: TGTGCCAGCTCACCAGGTCAGTCGCAGGGAGGACCCTATGGCTACACCTTC. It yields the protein CASSPGQSQGGPYGYTF.

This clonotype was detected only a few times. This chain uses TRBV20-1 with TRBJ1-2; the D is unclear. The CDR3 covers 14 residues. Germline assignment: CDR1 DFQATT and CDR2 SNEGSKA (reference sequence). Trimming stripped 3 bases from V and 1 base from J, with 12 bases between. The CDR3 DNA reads TGCAGTGCTAGTGATCCCGGATATAACTATGGCTACACCTTC. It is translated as CSASDPGYNYGYTF.

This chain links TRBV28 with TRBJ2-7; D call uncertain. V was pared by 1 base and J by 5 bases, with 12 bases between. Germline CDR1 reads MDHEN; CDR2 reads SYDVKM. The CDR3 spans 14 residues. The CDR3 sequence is CASSLSVTGDEQYF. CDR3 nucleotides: TGTGCCAGCAGTTTATCCGTTACTGGGGACGAGCAGTACTTC. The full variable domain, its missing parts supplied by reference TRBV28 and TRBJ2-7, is DVKVTQSSRYLVKRTGEKVFLECVQDMDHENMFWYRQDPGLGLRLIYFSYDVKMKEKGDIPEGYSVSREKKERFSLILESASTNQTSMYLCASSLSVTGDEQYFGPGTRLTVT.

CDR3 DNA: TGTGCCAGCAGCCTCAATAGCGGGGATGGCTACACCTTC. This gives the protein CASSLNSGDGYTF. The chain couples TRBV14 to TRBJ1-2, with D hard to call. The CDR3 contains 13 residues. The germline CDR1 and CDR2 sequences are SGHDN and FVKESK. Trimming took 4 bases from V and 6 from J, leaving 12 bases between them.

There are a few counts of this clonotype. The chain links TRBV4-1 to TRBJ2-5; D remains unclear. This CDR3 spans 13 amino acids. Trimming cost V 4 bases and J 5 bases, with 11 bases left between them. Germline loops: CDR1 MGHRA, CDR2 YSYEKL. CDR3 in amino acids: CASSLNLGETQYF. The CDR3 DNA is TGCGCCAGCAGCCTGAACTTAGGGGAGACCCAGTACTTC.

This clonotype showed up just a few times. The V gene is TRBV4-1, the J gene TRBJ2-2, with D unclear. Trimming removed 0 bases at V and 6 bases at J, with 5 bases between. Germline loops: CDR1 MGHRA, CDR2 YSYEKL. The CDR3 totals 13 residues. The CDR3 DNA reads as TGCGCCAGCAGCCAAGAAGGGTCCGGGGAGCTGTTTTTT. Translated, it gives CASSQEGSGELFF.

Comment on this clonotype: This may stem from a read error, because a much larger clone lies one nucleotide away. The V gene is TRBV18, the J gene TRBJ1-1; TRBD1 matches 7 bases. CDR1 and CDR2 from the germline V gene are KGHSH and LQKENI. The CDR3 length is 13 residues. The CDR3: CASQGTVNAEAFF. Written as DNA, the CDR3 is TGTGCCAGCCAAGGGACAGTGAACGCTGAAGCTTTCTTT.

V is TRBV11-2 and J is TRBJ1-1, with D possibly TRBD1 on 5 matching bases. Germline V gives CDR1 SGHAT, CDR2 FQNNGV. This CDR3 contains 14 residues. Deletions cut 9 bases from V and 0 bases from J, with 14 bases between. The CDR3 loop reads CASKRGGLNTEAFF. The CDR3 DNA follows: TGTGCCAGTAAACGGGGGGGTCTGAACACTGAAGCTTTCTTT.

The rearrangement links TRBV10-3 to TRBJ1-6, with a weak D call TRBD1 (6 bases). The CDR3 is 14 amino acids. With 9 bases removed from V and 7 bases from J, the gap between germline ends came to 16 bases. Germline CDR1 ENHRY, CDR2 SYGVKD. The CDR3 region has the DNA TGTGCCATGAGTCGGGACAAAGACAATTCACCCCTCCACTTT. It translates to CAMSRDKDNSPLHF.